One sample yielded the 32 T cell receptor beta chains listed below, sequenced in a study of control samples from healthy donors and cancer patients. Only in-frame clones appear in the TCRdb table, and some are missing; sequencing was by immunoSEQ multiplex PCR. This table has about 170,000 clones, about 90% appearing once. The sequencing sample was made of blood. The receptor set was obtained from a man aged 30 to 39 in good health.

The CDR3 nucleotides read TGTGCCAGCAGCTTAGGGTCGGCTTCCTACAATGAGCAGTTCTTC. Its protein product is CASSLGSASYNEQFF. V usage is TRBV7-3 and J usage is TRBJ2-1; D call uncertain. Germline V CDR1 and CDR2: SGHTA, FQGTGA. V was cut by 2 bases and J by 1 base, with 9 bases left in between. There are 15 residues in the CDR3.

The chain combines TRBV5-1 with TRBJ2-3; 9 bases map to TRBD2. With 4 bases clipped from V and 3 bases from J, the junction kept 12 bases outside the gene matches. Germline V gene data show CDR1 as SGHRS and CDR2 as YFSETQ. The CDR3 has 17 amino acids. CDR3 in amino acids: CASSAGTAGGVTDTQYF. The CDR3 DNA is TGCGCCAGCAGCGCGGGGACAGCGGGAGGTGTGACAGATACGCAGTATTTT.

CDR3 loop: CAINSGTTITGELFF. The CDR3 DNA reads TGTGCCATCAACAGCGGAACCACGATAACCGGGGAGCTGTTTTTT. The chain uses TRBV10-3 and TRBJ2-2; maybe TRBD2 (5 bases). The germline V gene has CDR1 ENHRY and CDR2 SYGVKD. The CDR3 length is 15 residues. Trimming removed 7 bases from V and 5 bases from J, with 17 bases in between.

V is TRBV12-3 or TRBV12-4 and J is TRBJ2-7, with D uncertain. V shed 6 bases and J shed 0 bases, with 6 bases lying between them. This CDR3 has 12 amino acids. The CDR3 loop reads CASSRPSYEQYF. The CDR3 bases are TGTGCCAGCAGCCGTCCCTCCTACGAGCAGTACTTC.

The chain links TRBV19 to TRBJ1-1; D remains unclear. The germline V and J ends were trimmed by 3 bases and 1 base, with 18 bases remaining between them. The CDR3 has 17 residues. Germline lookup yields CDR1 LNHDA and CDR2 SQIVND (reference sequence). CDR3 sequence (DNA): TGTGCCAGTAGTATTCTGAGCGAGATGTGGGGGAACACTGAAGCTTTCTTT. Encoded protein: CASSILSEMWGNTEAFF.

The chain joins TRBV2 to TRBJ1-1; 9 nucleotides align to TRBD1. The CDR3 has 16 amino acids. Per germline, CDR1 SNHLY and CDR2 FYNNEI. The ends lost 3 bases at V and 6 bases at J; junction bases unmatched: 11. CDR3 protein: CASSDGDRAVYSEAFF. CDR3 nucleotide sequence: TGTGCCAGCAGTGACGGGGACAGGGCGGTTTATTCTGAAGCTTTCTTT.

The V gene is TRBV7-2, the J gene TRBJ1-4, with D unresolved. The CDR3 spans 14 residues. Looked up from germline, CDR1 is SGHTA and CDR2 is FQGNSA. Trimming stripped 0 bases from V and 8 bases from J, with 10 bases between. CDR3 residues: CASSLAGTPEKLFF. CDR3 bases: TGTGCCAGCAGCTTAGCTGGAACACCAGAAAAACTGTTTTTT.

J is TRBJ2-3 and V is TRBV7-6, with D tentatively TRBD1 (5 bases). Germline V gene data show CDR1 as SGHVS and CDR2 as FNYEAQ. CDR3 length: 14 amino acids. The ends were cut back, 3 bases at V and 5 bases at J, with 12 bases in the middle. In nucleotides, the CDR3 is TGTGCCAGCAGCTTGTATAGGGGTAAAGATACGCAGTATTTT. This codes for CASSLYRGKDTQYF.

This chain connects TRBV28 to TRBJ2-1; 10 bases align to TRBD2. The CDR3 loop spans 15 amino acids. Unmatched junction bases numbered 4, after V lost 2 bases and J lost 6 bases. CDR1 is MDHEN and CDR2 is SYDVKM in the germline V gene. The CDR3 DNA is TGTGCCAGCAGTTTAGGGGGACTAGCGATCAATGAGCAGTTCTTC. It specifies CASSLGGLAINEQFF.

This chain joins TRBV3-1 (or the pseudogene TRBV3-2) and TRBJ1-1; the D is unclear. Trimming removed 0 bases at V and 1 base at J, with 6 bases between. The CDR3 runs to 14 residues. Germline-derived CDR1 and CDR2 are LGHDT and YNNKEL (reference sequence). The CDR3 DNA reads as TGTGCCAGCAGCCAAGAATGGGGGAACACTGAAGCTTTCTTT. This codes for CASSQEWGNTEAFF.

This clone was seen repeatedly, ten times or more. The gene calls are TRBV25-1 and TRBJ2-3, with 14 nucleotides matching TRBD2. Germline V gene sequence: CDR1 MGHDK, CDR2 SYGVNS. The CDR3 totals 17 residues. J lost 6 bases, V lost 5 bases, and 10 bases had no gene match. CDR3 region: CASSRTGLAGGGDTQYF. Here the CDR3 DNA reads TGTGCCAGCAGTCGGACAGGACTAGCGGGAGGAGGCGATACGCAGTATTTT.

CDR3 bases: TGTGCCAGCAGCCAACTACAGGGGGAGCTGTTTTTT. It codes for CASSQLQGELFF. The genes are TRBV3-1 (or the pseudogene TRBV3-2) and TRBJ2-2; D unclear. The CDR3 is 12 residues long. CDR1 is LGHDT and CDR2 is YNNKEL in the germline V gene (reference sequence). V dropped 2 bases and J dropped 8 bases, with 6 bases sitting between them.

This sequence joins TRBV7-2 and TRBJ2-4; D tentatively reads TRBD1 or TRBD2 (5 bases each). The CDR3 totals 13 residues. Trimming removed 5 bases from V and 7 bases from J, with 12 bases in between. CDR1 is SGHTA, CDR2 FQGNSA, per germline. CDR3 bases: TGTGCCAGCAGCCCCCGAGGGGTGAACATTCAGTACTTC. Translated: CASSPRGVNIQYF.

The rearrangement links TRBV6-2 or TRBV6-3 to TRBJ2-1; 8 bases agree with TRBD2. V shed 3 bases and J 8 bases; nucleotides not matched to a gene: 9. The CDR3 runs to 15 residues. Germline V gives CDR1 MNHEY, CDR2 SVGEGT. The CDR3 nucleotides read TGTGCCAGCAGTTATCCCGGGACTAGGAAGGATGAGCAGTTCTTC. Its translation: CASSYPGTRKDEQFF.

This clone was counted a single time. The chain combines TRBV19 with TRBJ2-1, with TRBD1 matching 9 bases. CDR3 length: 12 residues. Germline V gives CDR1 LNHDA, CDR2 SQIVND (reference sequence). Germline trimming cut 6 bases from V and 12 bases from J; bases unmatched to any gene: 6. The CDR3 DNA sequence: TGTGCCAGTAGGTTACAGGGGGCTGGGCAGTTCTTC. It codes for CASRLQGAGQFF.

This clone was picked up a small number of times. The rearrangement joins TRBV3-1 (or the pseudogene TRBV3-2) to TRBJ1-1; possible D gene TRBD1, 5 bases. Trimming shortened V by 0 bases and J by 4 bases, and 12 bases separated the two germline ends. The germline gives CDR1 LGHDT, CDR2 YNNKEL (reference sequence). The CDR3 is made up of 15 amino acids. The DNA for the CDR3 is TGTGCCAGCAGCCAAGATTTACCGGGGGGCACTGAAGCTTTCTTT. This translates into CASSQDLPGGTEAFF.

The table lists this clone with a few counts. This chain uses TRBV7-2 with TRBJ1-3, with D unresolved. The germline gives CDR1 SGHTA, CDR2 FQGNSA. With 5 bases removed from V and 0 bases from J, the gap between germline ends came to 14 bases. CDR3 length: 16 amino acids. CDR3 residues: CASSPPPGSSGNTIYF. CDR3 sequence (DNA): TGTGCCAGCAGCCCCCCCCCGGGAAGCTCTGGAAACACCATATATTTT.

The CDR3 DNA follows: TGTGCCAGCAGCGCAAGAGACAGGGGGCCAGTGGAAACTGAAGCTTTCTTT. Protein: CASSARDRGPVETEAFF. V is TRBV9 and J is TRBJ1-1, with 10 bases matching TRBD1. The CDR3 has 17 residues. CDR1 is SGDLS and CDR2 is YYNGEE in the germline V gene. V gave up 3 bases and J gave up 5 bases; unmatched junction bases: 13.

J is TRBJ2-1 and V is TRBV10-3; no clear D. Trimming stripped 2 bases from V and 6 bases from J, with 17 bases between. The CDR3 spans 16 residues. Germline CDR1 reads ENHRY; CDR2 reads SYGVKD. CDR3 sequence (DNA): TGTGCCATCAGTGAGCTTCGCAGGCACGACATCAATGAGCAGTTCTTC. It encodes CAISELRRHDINEQFF.

The gene calls are TRBV5-1 and TRBJ2-7; D is undetermined. V was clipped by 4 bases and J by 4 bases, with 9 bases between them. The CDR3 runs 12 residues. Germline V gene lookup returns CDR1 SGHRS and CDR2 YFSETQ. The CDR3 is CASSPPSYEQYF. The CDR3, as DNA: TGCGCCAGCAGCCCGCCATCTTACGAGCAGTACTTC.

The table lists this clone with a count of one. The J gene is TRBJ2-3, the V gene TRBV27, with a possible D match to TRBD1 (7 bases). The V gene lost 6 bases and the J gene lost 6 bases, with 22 bases spanning the gap. The CDR3 contains 16 residues. Germline lookup yields CDR1 MNHEY and CDR2 SMNVEV (reference sequence). The CDR3 coding sequence is TGTGCCAGCAGGCTCAAGGGGGCTAGCGAGGTGGATACGCAGTATTTT. It is translated as CASRLKGASEVDTQYF.

This chain links TRBV7-8 with TRBJ2-5; D ambiguous. With 1 base removed from V and 5 bases from J, the gap between germline ends came to 8 bases. Germline V gives CDR1 SGHVS, CDR2 FQNEAQ. This CDR3 region has 13 residues. The CDR3 bases are TGTGCCAGCAGCTTAGGGGGAAGGGAGACCCAGTACTTC. This encodes CASSLGGRETQYF. Full variable domain (outside the CDR3, taken from reference TRBV7-8 and TRBJ2-5): GAGVSQSPRYKVAKRGQDVALRCDPISGHVSLFWYQQALGQGPEFLTYFQNEAQLDKSGLPSDRFFAERPEGSVSTLKIQRTQQEDSAVYLCASSLGGRETQYFGPGTRLLVL.

This chain links TRBV9 with TRBJ2-2, with D possibly being TRBD2 (7 bases). The V gene's germline CDR1 is SGDLS and CDR2 YYNGEE. V dropped 9 bases and J dropped 3 bases, with 12 bases sitting between them. The length of the CDR3 is 13 residues. The CDR3 nucleotides are TGTGCCACTCAGGGGAGGGACACCGGGGAGCTGTTTTTT. As protein: CATQGRDTGELFF. Looking up the rest from reference TRBV9 and TRBJ2-2 gives the full variable domain: DSGVTQTPKHLITATGQRVTLRCSPRSGDLSVYWYQQSLDQGLQFLIQYYNGEERAKGNILERFSAQQFPDLHSELNLSSLELGDSALYFCATQGRDTGELFFGEGSRLTVL.

The chain couples TRBV30 to TRBJ2-3; TRBD1 matches at 8 bases. Germline assignment: CDR1 GTSNPN and CDR2 SVGIG (reference sequence). The CDR3 length is 15 residues. With 5 bases clipped from V and 2 bases from J, the junction kept 9 bases outside the gene matches. The CDR3 coding sequence is TGTGCCTGGGAAGGACAGGGCATTTACACAGATACGCAGTATTTT. This encodes CAWEGQGIYTDTQYF.

J is TRBJ1-6 and V is TRBV20-1, with a tentative D call TRBD1 (5 bases). The CDR3 covers 15 residues. Trimming stripped 3 bases from V and 1 base from J, with 10 bases between. Per the germline V gene, CDR1 is DFQATT and CDR2 is SNEGSKA (reference sequence). The CDR3 sequence: CSASQGSSYNSPLHF. The CDR3 coding sequence is TGCAGTGCTAGTCAGGGTTCGTCCTATAATTCACCCCTCCACTTT.

The CDR3 is CASRRTGDGSDTQYF. DNA of the CDR3: TGCGCCAGCAGACGGACAGGGGATGGGTCAGATACGCAGTATTTT. The V and J genes are TRBV4-1 and TRBJ2-3, with 9 bases identical to TRBD1. Trimming at V came to 6 bases and at J to 4 bases, leaving 8 bases not matched to a gene. CDR3 length: 15 residues. Per the germline V gene, CDR1 is MGHRA and CDR2 is YSYEKL.

The chain is built from TRBV25-1 and TRBJ1-4, with a tentative D call TRBD1 (6 bases). V was trimmed by 4 bases and J by 4 bases, leaving 16 bases between them. Germline loops: CDR1 MGHDK, CDR2 SYGVNS. The CDR3 loop spans 16 amino acids. As DNA, the CDR3 is TGTGCCAGCAGTGCCCTGGGGGCAGGGAGTAATGAAAAACTGTTTTTT. It encodes CASSALGAGSNEKLFF.

The V gene is TRBV7-8, the J gene TRBJ2-4; TRBD1 matches 10 bases. CDR3 length: 17 amino acids. Per germline, CDR1 SGHVS and CDR2 FQNEAQ. The V gene end was trimmed by 2 bases and the J gene end by 2 bases; junction bases not matched to a gene: 6. For the CDR3, the DNA is TGTGCCAGCAGCTTAAAGACAGGGGGCGCTTCCAAAAACATTCAGTACTTC. Amino acid sequence: CASSLKTGGASKNIQYF.

The chain is built from TRBV10-3 and TRBJ2-3, with TRBD1 identical over 7 bases. With 0 bases clipped from V and 6 bases from J, the junction kept 3 bases outside the gene matches. CDR3 length: 14 amino acids. CDR1 is ENHRY and CDR2 is SYGVKD in the germline V gene. The CDR3 sequence: CAISESKTGDTQYF. The CDR3 nucleotides read TGTGCCATCAGTGAGTCGAAGACAGGGGATACGCAGTATTTT.

The chain joins TRBV4-2 to TRBJ1-1; D is unresolved. CDR1 is LGHNA and CDR2 is YNFKEQ in the germline V gene. The V end lost 4 bases, the J end lost 3 bases, and 15 bases lay between the germline ends. The CDR3 length is 15 residues. CDR3 sequence: CASSPPNDGYTEAFF. The DNA for the CDR3 is TGTGCCAGCAGCCCCCCCAATGACGGATACACTGAAGCTTTCTTT.

This clone showed up just a few times. The V call is TRBV25-1, the J call TRBJ2-1; possibly TRBD1 for D (6 bases). Trimming cost V 4 bases and J 2 bases, with 15 bases left between them. Germline loops: CDR1 MGHDK, CDR2 SYGVNS. The CDR3 extends over 16 amino acids. CDR3 coding DNA: TGTGCCAGCAGTGCCACCCACAGGGCCACCTACAATGAGCAGTTCTTC. Protein product: CASSATHRATYNEQFF.

The chain employs TRBV5-1 and TRBJ2-7; D possibly matches TRBD1 or TRBD2 (5 bases each). CDR3 length: 15 residues. Germline CDR1 reads SGHRS; CDR2 reads YFSETQ. Trimming shortened V by 0 bases and J by 1 base, and 11 bases separated the two germline ends. The CDR3 DNA follows: TGCGCCAGCAGCTTGGGGGACGCCACTTCCTACGAGCAGTACTTC. Amino acid sequence: CASSLGDATSYEQYF.